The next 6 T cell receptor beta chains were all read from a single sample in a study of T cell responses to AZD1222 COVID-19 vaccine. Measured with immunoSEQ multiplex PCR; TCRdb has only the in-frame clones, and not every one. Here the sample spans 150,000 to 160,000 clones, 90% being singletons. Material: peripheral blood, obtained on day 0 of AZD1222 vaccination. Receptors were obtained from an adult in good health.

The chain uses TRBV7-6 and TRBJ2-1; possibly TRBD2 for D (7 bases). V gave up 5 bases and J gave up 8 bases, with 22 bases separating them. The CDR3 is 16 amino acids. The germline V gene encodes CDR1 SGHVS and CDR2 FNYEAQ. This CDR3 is CASSTMGGQGSDEQFF. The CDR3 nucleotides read TGTGCCAGCAGCACTATGGGGGGGCAGGGGTCGGATGAGCAGTTCTTC.

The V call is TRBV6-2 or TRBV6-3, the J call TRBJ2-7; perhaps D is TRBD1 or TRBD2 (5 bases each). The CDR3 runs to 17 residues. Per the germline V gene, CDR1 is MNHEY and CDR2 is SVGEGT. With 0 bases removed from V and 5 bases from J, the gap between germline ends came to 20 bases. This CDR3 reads CASSYSRGTPRTHEQYF. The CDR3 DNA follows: TGTGCCAGCAGTTACTCGAGAGGGACGCCGAGAACCCACGAGCAGTACTTC.

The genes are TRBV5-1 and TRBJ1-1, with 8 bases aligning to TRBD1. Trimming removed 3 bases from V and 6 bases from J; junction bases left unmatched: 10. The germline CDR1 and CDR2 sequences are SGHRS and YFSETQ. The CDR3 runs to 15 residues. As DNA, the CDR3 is TGCGCCAGCAGCTCCTGGACAGGGAAAAACGCTGAAGCTTTCTTT. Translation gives CASSSWTGKNAEAFF.

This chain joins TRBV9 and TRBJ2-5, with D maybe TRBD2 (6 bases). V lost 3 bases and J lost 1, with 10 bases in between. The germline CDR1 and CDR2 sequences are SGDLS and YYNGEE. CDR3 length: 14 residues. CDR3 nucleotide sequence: TGTGCCAGCAGCGCGAGGGGACTCCAAGAGACCCAGTACTTC. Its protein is CASSARGLQETQYF.

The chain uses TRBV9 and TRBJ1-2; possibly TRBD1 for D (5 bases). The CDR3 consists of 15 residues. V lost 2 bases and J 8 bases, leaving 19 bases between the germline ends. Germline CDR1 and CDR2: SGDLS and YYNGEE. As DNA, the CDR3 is TGTGCCAGCAGCGTCGGAGTTGAGGTTGGGGACGGCTACACCTTC. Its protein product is CASSVGVEVGDGYTF. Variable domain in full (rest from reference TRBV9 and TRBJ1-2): DSGVTQTPKHLITATGQRVTLRCSPRSGDLSVYWYQQSLDQGLQFLIQYYNGEERAKGNILERFSAQQFPDLHSELNLSSLELGDSALYFCASSVGVEVGDGYTFGSGTRLTVV.

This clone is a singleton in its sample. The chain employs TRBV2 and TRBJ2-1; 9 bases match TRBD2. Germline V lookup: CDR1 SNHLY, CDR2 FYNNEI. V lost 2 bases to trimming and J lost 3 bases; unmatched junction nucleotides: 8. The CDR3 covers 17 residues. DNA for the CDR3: TGTGCCAGCAGTGAACTTGAGCGGGGGGCCGACTACAATGAGCAGTTCTTC. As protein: CASSELERGADYNEQFF.